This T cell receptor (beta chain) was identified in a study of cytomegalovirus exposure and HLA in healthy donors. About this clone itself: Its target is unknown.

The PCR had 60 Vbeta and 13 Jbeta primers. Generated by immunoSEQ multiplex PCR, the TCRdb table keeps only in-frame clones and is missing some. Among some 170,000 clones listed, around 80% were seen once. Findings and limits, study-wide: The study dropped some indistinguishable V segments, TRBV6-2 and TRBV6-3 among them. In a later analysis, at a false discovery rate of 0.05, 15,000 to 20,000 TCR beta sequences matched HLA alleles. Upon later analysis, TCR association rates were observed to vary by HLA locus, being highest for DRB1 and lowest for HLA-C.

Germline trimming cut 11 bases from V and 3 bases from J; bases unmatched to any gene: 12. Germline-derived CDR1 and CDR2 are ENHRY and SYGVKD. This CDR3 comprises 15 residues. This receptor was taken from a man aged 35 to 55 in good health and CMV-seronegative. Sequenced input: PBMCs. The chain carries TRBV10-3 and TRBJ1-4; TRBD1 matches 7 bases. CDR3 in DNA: TGTGCCGTTCGACCCTCGGGACAGCCTAATGAAAAACTGTTTTTT. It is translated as CAVRPSGQPNEKLFF.